The T cell receptor beta chain described here comes from a study of blood T cell repertoires in COVID-19. CDR1 SGHRS and CDR2 YFSETQ come from the germline V gene. This CDR3 is 15 amino acids long. J lost 1 base, V lost 2 bases, and 3 bases had no gene match. The authors' processing: Scientists estimated how many nucleated cells there were by amplifying reference gene primers. Sequenced by immunoSEQ multiplex PCR; TCRdb stores in-frame clones only, minus some. That table supplies the V and J calls and clone size; D and trimming were determined from the DNA. The sample includes some 65,000 clones, approximately 86% seen only once; the top ten take approximately 15%.

Sequenced material: peripheral blood. This chain uses TRBV5-1 with TRBJ2-3; 8 bases are a match to TRBD2. This clonotype was obtained from a man aged 40-49 years with COVID-19, enrolled during active disease. In DNA form, the CDR3 reads TGCGCCAGCAGCTTAGCGGGGGACCGCACAGATACGCAGTATTTT. Translated, it gives CASSLAGDRTDTQYF.